This TCR beta chain originates from a study of technical replicates of blood from a handful of donors. Sequencing used immunoSEQ multiplex PCR; TCRdb keeps in-frame clones, though not all of them. The sample has 55,000 to 85,000 clones, roughly 96% seen once. Trimming shortened V by 3 bases and J by 5 bases, and 17 bases separated the two germline ends. CDR1 and CDR2 from the germline V gene are SGDLS and YYNGEE. The CDR3 has 15 residues. Sequenced input: T cells isolated from PBMCs. This chain uses TRBV9 with TRBJ1-2; D unresolved. This clonotype originated in a human donor in good health. The chain's CDR3 is CASSAVRGHYYGYTF. The CDR3, as DNA: TGTGCCAGCAGCGCTGTTCGAGGTCACTATTATGGCTACACCTTC.